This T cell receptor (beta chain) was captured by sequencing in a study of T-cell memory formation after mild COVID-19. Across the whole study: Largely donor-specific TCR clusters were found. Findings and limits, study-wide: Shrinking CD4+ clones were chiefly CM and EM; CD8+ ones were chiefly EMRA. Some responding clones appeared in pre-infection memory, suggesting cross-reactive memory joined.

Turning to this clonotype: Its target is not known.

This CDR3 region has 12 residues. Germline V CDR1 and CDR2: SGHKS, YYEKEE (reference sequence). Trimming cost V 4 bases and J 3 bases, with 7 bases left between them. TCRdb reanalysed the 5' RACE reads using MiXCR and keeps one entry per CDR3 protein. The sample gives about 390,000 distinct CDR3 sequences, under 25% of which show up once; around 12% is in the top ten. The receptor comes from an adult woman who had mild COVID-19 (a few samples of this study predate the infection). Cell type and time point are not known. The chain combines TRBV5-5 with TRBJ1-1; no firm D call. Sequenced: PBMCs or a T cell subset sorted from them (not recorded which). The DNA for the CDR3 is TGTGCCAGCAGCCCCGTTTACACTGAAGCTTTCTTT. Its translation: CASSPVYTEAFF.